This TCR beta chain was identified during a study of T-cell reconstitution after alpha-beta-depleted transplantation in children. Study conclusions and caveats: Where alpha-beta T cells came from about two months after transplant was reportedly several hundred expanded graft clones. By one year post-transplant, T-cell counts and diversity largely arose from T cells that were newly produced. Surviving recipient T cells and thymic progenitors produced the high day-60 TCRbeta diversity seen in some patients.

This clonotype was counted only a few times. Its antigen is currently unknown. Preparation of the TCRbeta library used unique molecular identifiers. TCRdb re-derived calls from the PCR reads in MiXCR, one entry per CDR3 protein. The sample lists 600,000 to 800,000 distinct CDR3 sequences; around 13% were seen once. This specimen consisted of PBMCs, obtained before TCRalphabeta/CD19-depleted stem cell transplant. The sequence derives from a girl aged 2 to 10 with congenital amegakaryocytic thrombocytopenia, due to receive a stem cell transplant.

The CDR3 here is CASSDLSSYNEQFF. In nucleotides, the CDR3 is TGTGCCAGCAGTGATTTGAGCTCCTACAATGAGCAGTTCTTC. The rearrangement links TRBV2 to TRBJ2-1; D unclear. V lost 3 bases and J lost 0, with 6 bases in between. Looked up from germline, CDR1 is SNHLY and CDR2 is FYNNEI. This CDR3 is built from 14 residues.